This entry lists 7 T cell receptor beta chains sequenced from one sample in a study of blood T cell repertoires in COVID-19. Measured with immunoSEQ multiplex PCR; TCRdb has only the in-frame clones, and not every one. Seen here are a few hundred thousand clones, 65% to 90% observed once, and the top ten hold 8.5% to 12%. The sequenced sample was PBMCs or T cells enriched from blood (not recorded which). Every receptor here comes from a young woman who had recovered from COVID-19.

V is TRBV6-7 and J is TRBJ1-1; the match to TRBD1 covers 8 bases. TRBV6-7 is placed among ORFs of uncertain function. V was pared by 5 bases and J by 0 bases, with 8 bases of the junction left unmatched. CDR3 length: 16 amino acids. The DNA of the CDR3 is TGTGCCAGCAGTCACAGACAGGGGAGTCTGAACACTGAAGCTTTCTTT. It codes for CASSHRQGSLNTEAFF.

The V call is TRBV27, the J call TRBJ2-7, with 7 bases lining up with TRBD1. The CDR3 has 13 amino acids. V shed 6 bases and J 3 bases; nucleotides not matched to a gene: 5. CDR1 is MNHEY and CDR2 is SMNVEV in the germline V gene (reference sequence). The CDR3 nucleotides read TGTGCCAGCAGAAGGGGACAGAACTACGAGCAGTACTTC. This translates into CASRRGQNYEQYF.

The V and J genes are TRBV6-5 and TRBJ1-1; D not resolved. The V gene's germline CDR1 is MNHEY and CDR2 SVGAGI. CDR3 size: 14 residues. Between the trimmed V and J ends, which lost 5 bases and 4 bases, there was a span of 14 bases. In nucleotides, the CDR3 is TGTGCCAGCAGTCCCCCAGGACGGGGCACTGAAGCTTTCTTT. This translates into CASSPPGRGTEAFF.

The CDR3 DNA follows: TGCAGCGTTGAAGATCCAGGGGCCTACGAGCAGTACTTC. Amino acid sequence: CSVEDPGAYEQYF. V is TRBV29-1 and J is TRBJ2-7; tentative D call: TRBD1 (6 bases). The CDR3 runs 13 residues. V was pared by 0 bases and J by 2 bases, with 8 bases between. Germline lookup yields CDR1 SQVTM and CDR2 ANQGSEA.

The CDR3, as DNA: TGTGCCAGCAGCGTAGGAGCGAATGAGCAGTTCTTC. As protein: CASSVGANEQFF. The chain joins TRBV9 to TRBJ2-1; D is undetermined. CDR3 length: 12 amino acids. Germline V gene lookup returns CDR1 SGDLS and CDR2 YYNGEE. V was trimmed by 0 bases and J by 7 bases, leaving 5 bases between them.

This clone appeared a few times. The chain joins TRBV5-5 to TRBJ2-2; TRBD1 agrees at 10 bases. Germline V gene lookup returns CDR1 SGHKS and CDR2 YYEKEE (reference sequence). The J segment lost 0 bases and the V segment lost 4 bases, leaving 9 bases of the junction unmatched. This CDR3 comprises 18 residues. This CDR3 reads CASSHIRGTGANTGELFF. In nucleotides, the CDR3 is TGTGCCAGCAGCCATATACGCGGGACAGGGGCGAACACCGGGGAGCTGTTTTTT.

The chain recombines TRBV7-3 with TRBJ1-6; 8 nucleotides align to TRBD1. This CDR3 comprises 16 residues. After removal of 3 bases from V and 5 bases from J, the junction contained 6 bases not matched to a gene. Germline CDR1 SGHTA, CDR2 FQGTGA. CDR3 sequence (DNA): TGTGCCAGCAGCTTGCAGGGGGCGATTAATAATTCACCCCTCCACTTT. Protein: CASSLQGAINNSPLHF.